The clone carrying this T cell receptor beta chain showed up just a few times. Its antigen is as yet unknown. Each CDR3 protein is one row after TCRdb ran MiXCR on the 5' RACE reads. This table has 350,000 to 450,000 distinct CDR3 sequences, 18% appearing once. With 4 bases removed from V and 6 bases from J, the gap between germline ends came to 3 bases. The germline V gene has CDR1 SQVTM and CDR2 ANQGSEA. This CDR3 is built from 10 residues. This record belongs to a study of T cells after yellow fever vaccination. General study findings and limits: Post-booster repertoires again held most primary-vaccination clones (approximately 96% CD4, about 90% CD8). The secondary response peaked faster, at day 5 versus 15, but was weaker. One caveat is that FACS-sorted repertoires could contain abundant clonotypes contaminating from the bulk population. Just a small share of clonotypes turned up in the CD4 compartment as well as the CD8 compartment.

J is TRBJ2-2 and V is TRBV29-1; D not resolved. The origin of this receptor is a man between 18 and 35 years old who received the YFV17D yellow fever vaccine. Sequences were derived from PBMCs, sampled before the yellow fever booster vaccination. CDR3 coding DNA: TGCAGCGTTGCGTCCGGGGAGCTGTTTTTT. Its protein product is CSVASGELFF.